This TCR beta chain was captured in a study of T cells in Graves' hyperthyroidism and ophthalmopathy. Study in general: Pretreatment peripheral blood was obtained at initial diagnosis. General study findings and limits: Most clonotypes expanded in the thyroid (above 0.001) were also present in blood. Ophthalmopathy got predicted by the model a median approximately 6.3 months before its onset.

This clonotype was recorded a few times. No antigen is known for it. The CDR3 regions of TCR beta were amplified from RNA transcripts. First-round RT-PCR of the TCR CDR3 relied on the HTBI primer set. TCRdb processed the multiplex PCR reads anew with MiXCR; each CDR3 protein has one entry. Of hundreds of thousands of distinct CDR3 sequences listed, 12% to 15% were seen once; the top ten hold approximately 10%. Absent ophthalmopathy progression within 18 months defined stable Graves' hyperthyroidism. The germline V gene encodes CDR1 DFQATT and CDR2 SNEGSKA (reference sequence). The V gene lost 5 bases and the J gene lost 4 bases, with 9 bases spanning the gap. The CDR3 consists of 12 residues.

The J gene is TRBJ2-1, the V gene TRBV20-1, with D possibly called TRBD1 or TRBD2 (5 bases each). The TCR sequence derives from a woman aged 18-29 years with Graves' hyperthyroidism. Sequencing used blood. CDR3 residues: CSAGDGYNEQFF. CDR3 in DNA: TGCAGTGCTGGGGACGGTTACAATGAGCAGTTCTTC.